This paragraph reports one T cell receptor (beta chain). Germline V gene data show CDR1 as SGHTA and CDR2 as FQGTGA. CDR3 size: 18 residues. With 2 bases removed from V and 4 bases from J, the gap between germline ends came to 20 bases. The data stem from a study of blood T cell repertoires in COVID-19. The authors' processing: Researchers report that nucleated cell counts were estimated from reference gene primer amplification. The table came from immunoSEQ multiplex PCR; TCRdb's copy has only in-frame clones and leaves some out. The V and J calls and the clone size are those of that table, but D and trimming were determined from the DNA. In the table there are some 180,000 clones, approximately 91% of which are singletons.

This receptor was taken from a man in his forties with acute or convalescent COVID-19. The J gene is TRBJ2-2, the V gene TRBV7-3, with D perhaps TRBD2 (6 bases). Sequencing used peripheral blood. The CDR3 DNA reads TGTGCCAGCAGCTTACAGGTGCCGGGGGAAGGCGGCACCGGGGAGCTGTTTTTT. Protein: CASSLQVPGEGGTGELFF.